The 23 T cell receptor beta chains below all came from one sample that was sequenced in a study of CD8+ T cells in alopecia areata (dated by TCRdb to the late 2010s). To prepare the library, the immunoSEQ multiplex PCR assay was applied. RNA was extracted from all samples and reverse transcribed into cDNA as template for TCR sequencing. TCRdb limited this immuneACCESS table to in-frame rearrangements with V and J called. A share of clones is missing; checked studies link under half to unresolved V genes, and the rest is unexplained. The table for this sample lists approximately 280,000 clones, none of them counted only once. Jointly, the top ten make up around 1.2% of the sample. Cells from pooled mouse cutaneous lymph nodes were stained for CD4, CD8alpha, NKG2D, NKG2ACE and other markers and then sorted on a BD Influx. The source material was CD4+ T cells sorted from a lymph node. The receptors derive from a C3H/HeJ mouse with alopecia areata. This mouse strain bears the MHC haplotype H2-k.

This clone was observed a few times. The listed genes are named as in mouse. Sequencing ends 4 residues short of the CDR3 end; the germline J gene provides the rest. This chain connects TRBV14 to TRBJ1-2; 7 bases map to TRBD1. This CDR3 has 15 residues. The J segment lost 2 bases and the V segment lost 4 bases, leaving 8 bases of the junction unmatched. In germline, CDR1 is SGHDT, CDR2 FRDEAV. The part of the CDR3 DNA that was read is TGTGCCAGCAGTGCTTCCGGGACAGCGAACTCC. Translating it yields CASSASGTANS. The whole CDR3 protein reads CASSASGTANSDYTF.

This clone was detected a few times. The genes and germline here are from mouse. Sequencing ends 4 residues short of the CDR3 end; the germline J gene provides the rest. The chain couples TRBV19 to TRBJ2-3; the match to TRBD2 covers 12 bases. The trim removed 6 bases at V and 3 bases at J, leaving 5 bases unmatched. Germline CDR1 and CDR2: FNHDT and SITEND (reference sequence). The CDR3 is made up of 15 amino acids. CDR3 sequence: CASTSGTGGAETLYF. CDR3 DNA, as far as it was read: TGTGCCAGCACCTCCGGGACTGGGGGGGCAGAA.

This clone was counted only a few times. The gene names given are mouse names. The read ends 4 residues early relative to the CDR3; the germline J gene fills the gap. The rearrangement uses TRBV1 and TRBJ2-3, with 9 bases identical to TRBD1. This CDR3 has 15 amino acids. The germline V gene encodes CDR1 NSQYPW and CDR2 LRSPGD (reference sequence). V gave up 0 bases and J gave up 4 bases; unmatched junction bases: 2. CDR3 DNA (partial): TGCACCTGCAGTGCAGAACAGGGGGCTTCAGAA. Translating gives CTCSAEQGASE. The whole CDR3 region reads CTCSAEQGASETLYF.

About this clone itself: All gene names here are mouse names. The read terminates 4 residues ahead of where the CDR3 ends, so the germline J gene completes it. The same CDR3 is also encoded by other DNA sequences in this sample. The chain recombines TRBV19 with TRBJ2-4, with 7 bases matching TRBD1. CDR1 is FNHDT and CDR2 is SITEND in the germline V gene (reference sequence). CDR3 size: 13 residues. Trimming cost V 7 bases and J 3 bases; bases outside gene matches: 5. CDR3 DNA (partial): TGTGCCAGCTCCAACAGGGGACAAAAC. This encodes CASSNRGQN. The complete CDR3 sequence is CASSNRGQNTLYF. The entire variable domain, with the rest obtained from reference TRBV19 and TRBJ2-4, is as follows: GGIITQTPKFLIGQEGQKLTLKCQQNFNHDTMYWYRQDSGKGLRLIYYSITENDLQKGDLSEGYDASREKKSSFSLTVTSAQKNEMAVFLCASSNRGQNTLYFGAGTRLSVL.

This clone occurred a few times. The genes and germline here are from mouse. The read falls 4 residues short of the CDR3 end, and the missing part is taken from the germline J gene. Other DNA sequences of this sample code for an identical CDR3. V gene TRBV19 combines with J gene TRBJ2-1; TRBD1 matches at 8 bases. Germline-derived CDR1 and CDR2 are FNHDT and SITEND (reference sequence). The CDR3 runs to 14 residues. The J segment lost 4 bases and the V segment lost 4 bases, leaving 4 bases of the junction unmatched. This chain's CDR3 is CASSPQGAYAEQFF. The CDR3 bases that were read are TGTGCCAGCAGTCCCCAGGGGGCTTATGCT.

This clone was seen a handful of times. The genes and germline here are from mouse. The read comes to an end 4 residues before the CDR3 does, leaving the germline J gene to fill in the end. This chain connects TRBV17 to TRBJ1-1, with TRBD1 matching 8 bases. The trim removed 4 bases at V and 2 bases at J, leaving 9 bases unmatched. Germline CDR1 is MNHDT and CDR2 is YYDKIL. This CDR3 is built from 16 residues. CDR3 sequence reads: CASSTPRTGSNTEVFF. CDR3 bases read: TGTGCTAGCAGTACCCCTCGGACAGGGAGCAACACA. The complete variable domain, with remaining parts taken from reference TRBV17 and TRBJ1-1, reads DTTVKQNPRYKLARVGKPVNLICSQTMNHDTMYWYQKKPNQAPKLLLFYYDKILNREADTFEKFQSSRPNNSFCSLYIGSAGLEYSAMYLCASSTPRTGSNTEVFFGKGTRLTVV.

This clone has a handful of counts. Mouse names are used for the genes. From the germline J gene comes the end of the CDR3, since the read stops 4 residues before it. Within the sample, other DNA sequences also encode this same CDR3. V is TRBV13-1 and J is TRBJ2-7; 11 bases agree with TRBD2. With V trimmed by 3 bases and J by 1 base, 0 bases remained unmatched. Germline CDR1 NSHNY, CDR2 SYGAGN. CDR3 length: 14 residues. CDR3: CASSGDWGSYEQYF. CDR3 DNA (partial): TGTGCCAGCAGTGGGGACTGGGGGTCCTAT.

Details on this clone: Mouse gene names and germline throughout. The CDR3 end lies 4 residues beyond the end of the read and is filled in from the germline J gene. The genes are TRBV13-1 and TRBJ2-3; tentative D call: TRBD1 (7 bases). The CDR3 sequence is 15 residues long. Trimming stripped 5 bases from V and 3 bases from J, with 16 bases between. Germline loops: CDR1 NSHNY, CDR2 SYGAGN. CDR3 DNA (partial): TGTGCCAGCAGAGGGAGGGGGCGAGGGGCAGAA. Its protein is CASRGRGRGAE. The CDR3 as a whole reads CASRGRGRGAETLYF.

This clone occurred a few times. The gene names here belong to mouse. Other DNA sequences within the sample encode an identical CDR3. CDR3 DNA (partial): TGTGCCAGCAGCCGGACTGAAGAC. Translating it yields CASSRTED. Given in full, the CDR3 is CASSRTEDTQYF. The chain is built from TRBV19 and TRBJ2-5; TRBD2 might be the D (6 bases). Sequencing ends 4 residues short of the CDR3 end; the germline J gene provides the rest. The CDR3 runs 12 residues. Germline-derived CDR1 and CDR2 are FNHDT and SITEND (reference sequence).

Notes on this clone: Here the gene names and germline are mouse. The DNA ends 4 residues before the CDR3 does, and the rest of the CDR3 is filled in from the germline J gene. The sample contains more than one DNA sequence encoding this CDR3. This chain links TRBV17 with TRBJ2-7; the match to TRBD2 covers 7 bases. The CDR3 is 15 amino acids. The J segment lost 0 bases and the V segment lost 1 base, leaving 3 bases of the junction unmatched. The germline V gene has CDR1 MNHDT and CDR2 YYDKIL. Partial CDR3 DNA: TGTGCTAGCAGTAGAGCGGGGGGGAGCTCCTAT. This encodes CASSRAGGSSY. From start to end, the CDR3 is CASSRAGGSSYEQYF.

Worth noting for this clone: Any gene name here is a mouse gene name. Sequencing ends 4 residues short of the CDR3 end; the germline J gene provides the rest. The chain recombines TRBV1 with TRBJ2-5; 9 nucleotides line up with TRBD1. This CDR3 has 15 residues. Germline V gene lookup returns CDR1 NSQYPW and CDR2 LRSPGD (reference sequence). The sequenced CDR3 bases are TGCACCTGCAGTGCAGCCGGGACAGGGACGGAC. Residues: CTCSAAGTGTD. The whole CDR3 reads CTCSAAGTGTDTQYF.

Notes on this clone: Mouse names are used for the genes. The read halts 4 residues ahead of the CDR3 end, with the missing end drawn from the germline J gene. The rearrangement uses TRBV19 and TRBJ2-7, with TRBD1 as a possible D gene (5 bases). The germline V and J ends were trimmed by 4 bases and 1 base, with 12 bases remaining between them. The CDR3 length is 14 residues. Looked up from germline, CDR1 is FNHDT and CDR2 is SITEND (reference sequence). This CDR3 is CASSFRRQSYEQYF. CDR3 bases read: TGTGCCAGCAGTTTTCGGAGACAGTCCTAT. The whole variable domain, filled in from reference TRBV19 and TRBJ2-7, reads GGIITQTPKFLIGQEGQKLTLKCQQNFNHDTMYWYRQDSGKGLRLIYYSITENDLQKGDLSEGYDASREKKSSFSLTVTSAQKNEMAVFLCASSFRRQSYEQYFGPGTRLTVL.

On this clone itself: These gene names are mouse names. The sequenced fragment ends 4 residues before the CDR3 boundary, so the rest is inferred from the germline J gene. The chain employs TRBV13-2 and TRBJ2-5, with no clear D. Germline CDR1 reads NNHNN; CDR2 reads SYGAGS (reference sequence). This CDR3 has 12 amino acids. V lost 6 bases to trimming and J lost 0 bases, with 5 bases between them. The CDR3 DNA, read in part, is TGTGCCAGCGAGGGTAACCAAGAC. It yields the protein CASEGNQD. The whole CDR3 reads CASEGNQDTQYF.

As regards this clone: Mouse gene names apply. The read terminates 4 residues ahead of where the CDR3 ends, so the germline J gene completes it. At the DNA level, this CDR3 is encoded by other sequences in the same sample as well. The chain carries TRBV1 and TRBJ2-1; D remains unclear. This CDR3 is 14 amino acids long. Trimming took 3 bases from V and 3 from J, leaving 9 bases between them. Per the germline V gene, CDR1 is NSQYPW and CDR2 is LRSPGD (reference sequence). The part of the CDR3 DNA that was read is TGCACCTGCAGTGCTCGAACAATCTATGCT. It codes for CTCSARTIYA. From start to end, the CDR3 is CTCSARTIYAEQFF.

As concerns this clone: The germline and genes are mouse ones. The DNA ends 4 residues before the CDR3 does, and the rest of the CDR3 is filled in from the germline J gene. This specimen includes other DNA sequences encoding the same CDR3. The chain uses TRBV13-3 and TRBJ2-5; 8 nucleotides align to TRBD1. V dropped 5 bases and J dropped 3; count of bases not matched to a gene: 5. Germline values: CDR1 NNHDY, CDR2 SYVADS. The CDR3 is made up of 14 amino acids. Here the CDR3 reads CASSDRGRQDTQYF. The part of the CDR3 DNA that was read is TGTGCCAGCAGCGACAGGGGCCGTCAAGAC.

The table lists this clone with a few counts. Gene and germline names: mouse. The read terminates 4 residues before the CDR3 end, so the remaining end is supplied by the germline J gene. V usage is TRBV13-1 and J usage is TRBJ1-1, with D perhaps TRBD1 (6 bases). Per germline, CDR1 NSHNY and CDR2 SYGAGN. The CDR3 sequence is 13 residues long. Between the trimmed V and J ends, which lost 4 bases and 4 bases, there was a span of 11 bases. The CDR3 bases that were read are TGTGCCAGCAGTCACAGGGACGGCACA. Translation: CASSHRDGT. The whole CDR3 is CASSHRDGTEVFF.

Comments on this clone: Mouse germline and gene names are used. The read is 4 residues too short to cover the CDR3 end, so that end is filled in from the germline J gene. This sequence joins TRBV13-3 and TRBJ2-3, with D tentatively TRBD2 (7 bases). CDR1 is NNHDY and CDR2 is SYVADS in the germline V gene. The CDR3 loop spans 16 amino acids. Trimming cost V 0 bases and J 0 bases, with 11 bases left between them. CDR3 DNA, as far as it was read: TGTGCCAGCAGTGATGGGGGGGCGCCTAGTGCAGAA. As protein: CASSDGGAPSAE. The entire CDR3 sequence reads CASSDGGAPSAETLYF.

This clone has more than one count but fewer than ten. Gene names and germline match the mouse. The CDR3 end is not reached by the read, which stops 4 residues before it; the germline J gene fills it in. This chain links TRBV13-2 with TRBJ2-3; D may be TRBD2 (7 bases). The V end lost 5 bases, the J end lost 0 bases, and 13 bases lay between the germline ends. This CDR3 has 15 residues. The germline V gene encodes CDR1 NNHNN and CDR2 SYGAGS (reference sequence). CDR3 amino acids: CASGAGGPSAETLYF. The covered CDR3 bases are TGTGCCAGCGGGGCCGGGGGGCCTAGTGCAGAA.

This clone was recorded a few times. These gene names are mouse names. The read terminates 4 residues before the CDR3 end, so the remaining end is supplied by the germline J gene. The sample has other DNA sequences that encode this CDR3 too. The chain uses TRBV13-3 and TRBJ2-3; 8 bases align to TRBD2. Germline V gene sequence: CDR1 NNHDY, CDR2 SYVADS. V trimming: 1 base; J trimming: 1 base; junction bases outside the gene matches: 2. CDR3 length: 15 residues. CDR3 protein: CASSDRGGGAETLYF. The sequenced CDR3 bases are TGTGCCAGCAGTGATAGGGGGGGCGGTGCAGAA.

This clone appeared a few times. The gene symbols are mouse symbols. The CDR3 region is CASSRQGAGGTEVFF. The DNA read from the CDR3 is TGTGCCAGCAGCCGCCAGGGGGCGGGGGGCACA. The chain couples TRBV5 to TRBJ1-1; 8 bases match TRBD1. The CDR3 end falls 4 residues outside the read, so it is completed with the germline J gene. The CDR3 has 15 residues. V shed 4 bases and J 4 bases; nucleotides not matched to a gene: 8. CDR1 is LGHNA, CDR2 YNLKQL, per germline (reference sequence).

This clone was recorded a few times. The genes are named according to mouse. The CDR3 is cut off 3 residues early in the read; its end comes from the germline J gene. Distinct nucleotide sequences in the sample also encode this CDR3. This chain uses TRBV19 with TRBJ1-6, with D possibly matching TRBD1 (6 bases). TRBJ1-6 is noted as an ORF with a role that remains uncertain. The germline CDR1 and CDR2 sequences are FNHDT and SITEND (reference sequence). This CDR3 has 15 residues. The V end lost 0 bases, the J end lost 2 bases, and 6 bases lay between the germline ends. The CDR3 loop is CASSIEGAYNSPLYF. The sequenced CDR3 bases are TGTGCCAGCAGTATAGAGGGGGCCTATAATTCGCCC.

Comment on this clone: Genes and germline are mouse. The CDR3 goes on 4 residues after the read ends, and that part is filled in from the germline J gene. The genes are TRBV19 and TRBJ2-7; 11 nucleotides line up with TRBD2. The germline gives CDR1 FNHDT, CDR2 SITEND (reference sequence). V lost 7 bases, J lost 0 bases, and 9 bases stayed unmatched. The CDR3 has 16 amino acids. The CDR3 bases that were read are TGTGCCAGCCCGGGACTGGGGGCCCTCAGCTCCTAT. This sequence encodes CASPGLGALSSY. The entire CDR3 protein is CASPGLGALSSYEQYF.

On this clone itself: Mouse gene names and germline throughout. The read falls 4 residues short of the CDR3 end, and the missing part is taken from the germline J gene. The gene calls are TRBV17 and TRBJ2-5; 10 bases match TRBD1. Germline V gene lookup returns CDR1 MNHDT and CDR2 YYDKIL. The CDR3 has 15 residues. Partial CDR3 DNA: TGTGCTAGCAGTAGATCGACAGGGGGCAAAGAC. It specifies CASSRSTGGKD. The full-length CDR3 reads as CASSRSTGGKDTQYF. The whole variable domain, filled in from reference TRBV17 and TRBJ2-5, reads DTTVKQNPRYKLARVGKPVNLICSQTMNHDTMYWYQKKPNQAPKLLLFYYDKILNREADTFEKFQSSRPNNSFCSLYIGSAGLEYSAMYLCASSRSTGGKDTQYFGPGTRLLVL.